This entry is about one T cell receptor beta chain. The antigen it binds to is not known. No base quality values were provided; no much bigger clone lies one nucleotide off. The cohort was made up of 666 healthy bone marrow donors. At the time of sampling, all cohort members were nominally healthy, though unrecorded immune exposures were likely present. The donor was CMV seropositive and belonged to the group of about 290 seropositive cohort members. Every donor gave a peripheral blood sample, and the peripheral blood mononuclear cells from that sample were used for TCR beta sequencing. Genomic DNA was extracted from the blood cell samples with the Qiagen DNeasy Blood Extraction Kit. The data were obtained in a study of cytomegalovirus exposure and HLA in healthy donors (dated by TCRdb to the late 2010s). Describing the broader study: In an earlier analysis of under 750 of the donors, less than 350 Gb of sequence data and 90 million to 120 million unique TCR beta sequences from approximately 180 million T cells were reported. Roughly 300 gigabases of sequencing data and around 85 million unique TCR sequences made up an early release that covered 500 to 650 HLA-typed donors. Of the roughly 400 genotyped donors, around 81% fell in the genetic ancestry cluster associated with self-reported Caucasian donors. The study aimed to test whether cataloging public T cell receptors could reveal signatures of past pathogen exposure. The study used immunosequencing to profile the T cell repertoires of under 700 subjects and linked those repertoires to cytomegalovirus serostatus. Along with the roughly 670-subject first cohort, a separate validation cohort of around 110 different subjects was used. High-throughput TCR immunosequencing, statistical association of individual TCRs with disease status, and machine learning were combined to predict cytomegalovirus infection status. To study patterns of TCR occurrence, a later analysis re-analyzed previously published TCR beta repertoires from hundreds of donors and added high-resolution HLA genotyping. The later analysis used no new phenotypic data to find candidate immune exposures, relying instead on TCR beta sequences and their occurrence across donors. To decide whether each TCR beta V gene segment behaved as functional or pseudogenic, an earlier analysis of nearly 600 of the donors relied on high-throughput TCR beta sequencing. Alongside the repertoire data, information on donor age, sex, ethnicity and CMV serostatus was compiled. A later genetic analysis used genome-wide SNP genotypes for about 60% of the roughly 700 donors, treating that subset as a discovery cohort. All discovery cohort repertoires had been generated using a single sequencing platform. Class I and class II HLA loci were covered by the typing at four-digit resolution. The number of typed donors differed by locus: about 620-640 for A, B, C, DRB1 and DQB1; approximately 520 for DQA1; approximately 600 for DPA1; and roughly 470 for DPB1. Roughly 5 DR-DQ haplotypes were handled as single units for association and clustering because linkage in the cohort was strong. Across approximately 420 genotyped donors of the cohort, an average of approximately 200,000 unique TCR beta nucleotide sequences per donor were sequenced, and roughly a sixth of those sequences were non-productive. What the authors observed across the whole study: Sequencing depth was assumed to be roughly uniform across donors in the presence/absence analyses, though that assumption may not hold. A cluster of highly shared sequence variants was judged likely to represent a technical artifact of the sequencing pipeline. HLA typing was unavailable for some donors at each locus, so association tests used only the typed subset. According to a later analysis, most CMV-associated TCR beta chains appeared to be HLA-restricted, and the HLA associations seemed to be driven largely by CMV exposure. Most TCR sequences were seen in very few donors, while some public TCRs were found in many individuals. In a later analysis, HLA-associated TCR beta chains were found to be more clonally expanded and to have lower generation probabilities than equally common non-associated chains. According to a later analysis, TCR association rates differed among HLA loci, with DRB1 alleles showing the most associated TCRs and HLA-C alleles showing the fewest. A later analysis reported that several top co-occurrence clusters appeared linked to parvovirus B19, influenza, CMV and Epstein-Barr virus. Because counts were too low, some 17 rarely observed V segments, including chromosome 9 orphons, were excluded from the earlier analysis of 587 of the donors. According to a later genetic analysis, donors in an Asian-associated ancestry cluster had fewer N-insertions in productive TCRs than the approximately 700-donor mean. Cytomegalovirus status was reported to be diagnosed by the classifier with high specificity and sensitivity in both the original and validation cohorts. For the cohort, immune exposure information was limited to CMV serostatus. A total of about 150 TCR beta chains were listed by the study as associated with cytomegalovirus. In vitro tests confirmed that a few of the cytomegalovirus-associated TCR beta chains recognize cytomegalovirus antigens. A later analysis associated 16,951 TCR beta sequences with specific HLA alleles at a false discovery rate of 0.05. Assigning TCR associations to individual alleles was difficult when HLA alleles, especially DR and DQ, strongly co-occurred. An association between a missense DCLRE1C variant and V-gene and J-gene trimming of TCR beta chains was found in a later genetic analysis and replicated in an independent cohort. A further reported finding was that TCR beta sequences accurately predicted the HLA-A and HLA-B alleles for most subjects in the first cohort. Because the 87-base-pair reads could not distinguish some IMGT-functional V segments, including TRBV6-2 and TRBV6-3, those segments were excluded. Broadly in line with IMGT annotations, most TCR beta V segments showed up in productive rearrangements about 90% or about 30% of the time in an earlier analysis of under 700 of the donors. Only TCR beta chains were sequenced in this cohort, and the absence of alpha or paired-chain data limited detectable features. Correlated functional status among segregating V segments might be attributable to linkage disequilibrium, but an unknown experimental factor could not be ruled out. It was suggested by the authors that the approach could potentially be generalized to other disease states and immunological phenotypes.

Clipping removes 7 bases from V and 6 bases from J, with 5 as the unmatched junction base count. Per the germline V gene, MNHNS is the CDR1 and SASEGT is the CDR2. The CDR3, cysteine through phenylalanine, is 14 amino acids long. Only the CDR3 DNA stays, 42 bases, in frame from base 1. Library construction relied on the immunoSEQ multiplex PCR assay. For the multiplex PCR, a mixture combining 60 forward primers for TCR Vbeta segments and 13 reverse primers for TCR Jbeta segments was used. A multiplex PCR assay on genomic DNA amplified the CDR3 region of rearranged TCR beta genes. The Illumina HiSeq System was used to sequence the amplified TCR beta libraries as 87-base-pair reads. The original pipeline was this. A later analysis counted approximately 74 million unique TCR beta chains across the 650 to 700 repertoires, and 9.5 million to 11 million of these chains were shared by at least two donors. Raw reads were error-corrected and collapsed into unique sequences by a nearest-neighbor algorithm in which closely related sequences were merged to remove PCR and sequencing errors. V, D and J gene segments were assigned by aligning CDR3 sequences to IMGT reference sequences. For a sequence to be retained, a match of at least six nucleotides was required to both a V gene segment and a J gene segment. A rearrangement counted as productive if the CDR3 had no stop codons and remained in frame with V and J, and every other rearrangement counted as non-productive. CDR3 was defined according to IMGT convention as the region running from the second conserved V-encoded cysteine to the conserved J-encoded phenylalanine. Sequences without an unambiguous match to a single V gene segment were excluded from the earlier analysis of about 630 of the donors. In an earlier analysis of several hundred of the donors, V segments were called functional above 56.7% productive rearrangements and were called segregating when the between-donor standard deviation exceeded 5%. A statistical classification framework was built for diagnosing cytomegalovirus status from the catalog of TCR beta chain sequences. In a later analysis, V and J genes were assigned by comparing TCR nucleotide sequences against IMGT/GENE-DB human TR gene sequences. In a later analysis, CDR3 sequences and most-parsimonious VDJ recombination scenarios were assigned using the TCRdist pipeline. In a later analysis, every TCR beta chain was defined by the combination of its CDR3 amino acid sequence and its V-gene family, and reads without a unique V-gene family were dropped. A later analysis removed 500 to 650 highly shared, low-generation-probability nucleotide sequences to deal with suspected cross-contamination and a sequencing artifact. In a later analysis, a clonal expansion index for each public chain was calculated from normalized within-repertoire ranks of inferred template counts. In a later analysis, generation probabilities were computed using a VDJ recombination model fitted to out-of-frame rearrangements, and the results were checked against IGoR. In a later analysis, hypergeometric tests were used to score TCR-TCR, TCR-HLA and TCR-CMV co-occurrence, with a repertoire-size bias correction applied to TCR pairs. False discovery rates were estimated in a later analysis by permuting HLA or CMV assignments 20 times. A later analysis grouped co-occurring TCRs with DBSCAN, adding TCRdist sequence similarity when clustering within HLA-allele-positive subsets. Co-occurrence clustering excluded repertoires with fewer than 30,000 or more than 120,000 public chains, plus five with anomalous nucleotide sharing. Imported from immuneACCESS, the table was reduced by TCRdb to in-frame sequences with V and J called. These copies leave out some clones; in studies compared against another copy, an unresolved V gene accounts for under half, and the cause of the remainder is not known. V, J and clone size derive from that table, while D and trimming were established from the DNA sequence. Within this sample are 150,000 or so clones, with 82% of them counted one time only. The top ten constitute about 3.4% of the sample.

Material for sequencing was PBMCs. The chain couples TRBV6-1 to TRBJ1-5, with 11 central nucleotides matching TRBD1. This TCR was sampled from a man aged 18 to 29 in good health and CMV-seropositive. The CDR3 is CASIGTGGRQPQHF. The base sequence is TGTGCCAGCATTGGGACAGGGGGGCGTCAGCCCCAGCATTTT.